This T cell receptor (beta chain) was retrieved from a study of T cells expressing NK-cell markers. On the study more broadly: Sequenced donors, eight in total, included seven who were HCMV-seropositive and one who was seronegative.

Worth noting for this clonotype: The target antigen is unknown.

TCRdb re-called the 5' RACE reads; one entry per CDR3 protein, DNA not given. The sample table includes about 460,000 distinct CDR3 sequences. The study's findings and limits: Of the CD8+ T cells in six or seven donors, roughly 1.0-7.5% belonged to dominant NKG2C+ clonotypes.

The germline gives CDR1 SGHRS, CDR2 YFSETQ. The CDR3 has 13 amino acids. Sequenced: blood T cells: a sorted CD56 or NKG2C T cell subset, CD4+ or CD8+ T cells, or bulk PBMC T cells (not recorded which). This TCR was sampled from a woman aged 45-59 years in good health. This sequence joins TRBV5-1 and TRBJ1-5; TCRdb's assignment of TRBD1 cannot be checked, as there is no DNA. The CDR3 is CASSLGQGQPQHF.